The T cell receptor beta chain described here comes from a study of blood T cell repertoires in COVID-19. The method was immunoSEQ multiplex PCR; TCRdb's version includes in-frame clones alone and lacks a portion of them. The sample consists of 250,000 to 300,000 clones, around 90% of them appearing once. The length of the CDR3 is 14 residues. CDR1 is SQVTM, CDR2 ANQGSEA, per germline. Deletions cut 7 bases from V and 0 bases from J, with 13 bases between. The chain uses TRBV29-1 and TRBJ2-1; D unclear. Sequencing input: PBMCs or T cells enriched from blood (not recorded which). This receptor was taken from a woman in her 30s who had recovered from COVID-19. The CDR3 nucleotides are TGCAGCGCCTCGACACCGAGCTCCTACAATGAGCAGTTCTTC. Its protein is CSASTPSSYNEQFF.